Sequencing of this T cell receptor beta chain was carried out in a study of cytomegalovirus exposure and HLA in healthy donors. Background on the study: An early release of data contained about 85 million unique TCRs, which came from HLA-typed donors.

PCR was performed using 60 Vbeta and 13 Jbeta primers. TCRdb's table, derived via immunoSEQ multiplex PCR, lists solely in-frame clones and lacks some. The table records under 200,000 clones, around 88% of them present only once. The donors, nominally healthy at sampling, likely had unrecorded immune exposures. V lost 3 bases and J 9 bases, leaving 15 bases between the germline ends. This CDR3 is 14 amino acids long. The germline gives CDR1 SGHVS, CDR2 FQNEAQ. The chain employs TRBV7-8 and TRBJ2-1; D unclear. This TCR was recovered from a man aged 40-49 years in good health and CMV-seropositive. What was sequenced was PBMCs. CDR3 loop: CASSFQLVPSEQFF. Here the CDR3 DNA reads TGTGCCAGCAGCTTTCAATTAGTTCCGTCTGAGCAGTTCTTC.